The T cell receptor beta chain under discussion was sequenced for a study of T cell changes during pregnancy in multiple sclerosis. This CDR3 comprises 15 residues. CDR1 is SGHAT and CDR2 is FQNNGV in the germline V gene. Trimming cost V 3 bases and J 2 bases, with 12 bases left between them. Repertoires were generated with immunoSEQ multiplex PCR, while TCRdb's copy carries only in-frame clones and drops some. The sample lists just over 65,000 clones, about 90% seen once, with 0.65% to 1% in the top ten. The rearrangement links TRBV11-2 to TRBJ2-3, with a tentative D call TRBD1 (6 bases). The clonotype was recovered from a female donor with multiple sclerosis, enrolled in a pregnancy study. The specimen was peripheral blood, collected in the second trimester of pregnancy. CDR3 sequence (DNA): TGTGCCAGCAGCTTCCAGGGGACGCACACAGATACGCAGTATTTT. It is translated as CASSFQGTHTDTQYF. The full variable domain, in which reference TRBV11-2 and TRBJ2-3 provide the parts outside the CDR3, is EAGVAQSPRYKIIEKRQSVAFWCNPISGHATLYWYQQILGQGPKLLIQFQNNGVVDDSQLPKDRFSAERLKGVDSTLKIQPAKLEDSAVYLCASSFQGTHTDTQYFGPGTRLTVL.